One and the same sample provided the 25 T cell receptor beta chains below, sequenced in a study of blood T cell repertoires in COVID-19 (dated by TCRdb to about 2020). Receptor libraries were prepared by the immunoSEQ multiplex PCR assay. Held by TCRdb, this immuneACCESS table contains in-frame sequences only and omits some clones. Under half of the omission traces to an unresolved V gene where checked; the cause of the rest is unknown. This sample comprises 150,000 to 200,000 clones, around 80% of them detected only once. The ten top clones hold approximately 2.9% of the sample. What was sequenced was peripheral blood. These receptors all come from a woman of 80 years or more with active or convalescent COVID-19.

The chain joins TRBV25-1 to TRBJ1-4; D unclear. The germline gives CDR1 MGHDK, CDR2 SYGVNS. Between the trimmed V and J ends, which lost 8 bases and 7 bases, there was a span of 17 bases. The CDR3 runs to 14 residues. In DNA form, the CDR3 reads TGTGCCAGCTTCGGGGTGACATGGGGTGAAAAACTGTTTTTT. Translation gives CASFGVTWGEKLFF.

This clone was seen a handful of times. The V gene is TRBV5-5, the J gene TRBJ1-5, with a weak D call TRBD1 (6 bases). In germline, CDR1 is SGHKS, CDR2 YYEKEE (reference sequence). The V end lost 4 bases, the J end lost 0 bases, and 11 bases lay between the germline ends. CDR3 length: 15 amino acids. Here the CDR3 reads CASSRGHNSNQPQHF. The CDR3 nucleotides are TGTGCCAGCAGCCGGGGACATAATAGCAATCAGCCCCAGCATTTT.

The rearrangement joins TRBV7-9 to TRBJ2-2; 7 nucleotides line up with TRBD2. V lost 4 bases and J lost 2; bases outside the gene matches: 4. The germline CDR1 and CDR2 sequences are SEHNR and FQNEAQ (reference sequence). The CDR3 has 15 amino acids. The DNA for the CDR3 is TGTGCCAGCAGCTGGAGCGGGGTTAACACCGGGGAGCTGTTTTTT. This sequence encodes CASSWSGVNTGELFF. The variable domain in full, with the rest retrieved from reference TRBV7-9 and TRBJ2-2, is DTGVSQNPRHKITKRGQNVTFRCDPISEHNRLYWYRQTLGQGPEFLTYFQNEAQLEKSRLLSDRFSAERPKGSFSTLEIQRTEQGDSAMYLCASSWSGVNTGELFFGEGSRLTVL.

The chain carries TRBV28 and TRBJ2-3, with 11 bases matching TRBD2. The germline CDR1 and CDR2 sequences are MDHEN and SYDVKM. This CDR3 contains 16 residues. V dropped 6 bases and J dropped 1; count of bases not matched to a gene: 6. CDR3 loop: CASRGSGGAGTDTQYF. As DNA, the CDR3 is TGTGCCAGCAGAGGTAGCGGGGGGGCCGGCACAGATACGCAGTATTTT. The full variable domain, its missing parts supplied by reference TRBV28 and TRBJ2-3, is DVKVTQSSRYLVKRTGEKVFLECVQDMDHENMFWYRQDPGLGLRLIYFSYDVKMKEKGDIPEGYSVSREKKERFSLILESASTNQTSMYLCASRGSGGAGTDTQYFGPGTRLTVL.

This chain joins TRBV28 and TRBJ2-1; TRBD1 agrees at 7 bases. This CDR3 has 17 residues. Germline CDR1 and CDR2: MDHEN and SYDVKM. The junction had 20 bases not matched to a gene; V was cut back by 6 bases and J by 9 bases. Here the CDR3 DNA reads TGTGCCAGCAGCTCTGTGGCAGGGGGTCATAAGGTCGGTGAGCAGTTCTTC. Its protein is CASSSVAGGHKVGEQFF.

The gene calls are TRBV7-9 and TRBJ1-2; 7 nucleotides align to TRBD1. Germline trimming cut 5 bases from V and 3 bases from J; bases unmatched to any gene: 3. This CDR3 has 13 amino acids. Per germline, CDR1 SEHNR and CDR2 FQNEAQ (reference sequence). This CDR3 is CASSRDSDYGYTF. Here the CDR3 DNA reads TGTGCCAGCAGCCGGGACAGTGACTATGGCTACACCTTC.

V usage is TRBV24-1 and J usage is TRBJ2-3, with 15 nucleotides matching TRBD2. The CDR3 has 17 amino acids. With 4 bases clipped from V and 8 bases from J, the junction kept 9 bases outside the gene matches. The germline CDR1 and CDR2 sequences are KGHDR and SFDVKD. Here the CDR3 reads CATSEAGLAGGPGTQYF. CDR3 bases: TGTGCCACCAGTGAAGCCGGACTAGCGGGGGGGCCGGGTACGCAGTATTTT.

V is TRBV27 and J is TRBJ2-7, with D uncertain. V was shortened by 1 base and J by 0 bases, with 10 bases between the two germline ends. The CDR3 length is 15 residues. Germline V gives CDR1 MNHEY, CDR2 SMNVEV (reference sequence). The CDR3 sequence: CASSLFPGNSYEQYF. The CDR3 DNA sequence: TGTGCCAGCAGTTTATTCCCAGGTAACTCCTACGAGCAGTACTTC.

This chain connects TRBV5-6 to TRBJ1-4, with D possibly being TRBD1 (6 bases). The V end lost 6 bases, the J end lost 3 bases, and 15 bases lay between the germline ends. CDR1 is SGHDT and CDR2 is YYEEEE in the germline V gene. This CDR3 contains 15 residues. The CDR3 spells CASTLLGAANEKLFF. For the CDR3, the DNA is TGTGCCAGCACCCTTTTGGGGGCAGCTAATGAAAAACTGTTTTTT.

The chain uses TRBV7-9 and TRBJ1-4; TRBD1 might be the D (6 bases). Trimming took off 4 bases at V and 8 bases at J, with 11 bases between the two ends. The CDR3 spans 13 residues. Per the germline V gene, CDR1 is SEHNR and CDR2 is FQNEAQ (reference sequence). The CDR3 nucleotides are TGTGCCAGCAGCTCCCAGGGACACGAAAAACTGTTTTTT. Translation gives CASSSQGHEKLFF.

The chain combines TRBV15 with TRBJ1-1; D is ambiguous. The germline V gene encodes CDR1 LNHNV and CDR2 YYDKDF (reference sequence). CDR3 size: 14 residues. The V end lost 5 bases, the J end lost 3 bases, and 13 bases lay between the germline ends. The CDR3 nucleotides are TGTGCCACCAGCCCCCGGTTCATGGACACTGAAGCTTTCTTT. Translation gives CATSPRFMDTEAFF.

The chain uses TRBV20-1 and TRBJ1-5; possible D gene TRBD1, 6 bases. The germline CDR1 and CDR2 sequences are DFQATT and SNEGSKA (reference sequence). V lost 3 bases, J lost 4 bases, and 19 bases lay in between. This CDR3 spans 16 amino acids. CDR3 residues: CSASGGGLKSNQPQHF. In DNA, the CDR3 is TGCAGTGCTAGTGGGGGGGGCCTAAAATCAAATCAGCCCCAGCATTTT.

V and J are TRBV7-3 and TRBJ1-2; D gene uncertain. V was pared by 5 bases and J by 4 bases, with 14 bases between. There are 14 residues in the CDR3. Germline V gene sequence: CDR1 SGHTA, CDR2 FQGTGA. In DNA, the CDR3 is TGTGCCAGCAGCACCCACGGGGTCGGCTATGGCTACACCTTC. This sequence encodes CASSTHGVGYGYTF.

In regard to this clone: A junction boundary mismatches the germline segment, possibly from a read error. The chain uses TRBV7-7 and TRBJ1-3; no reliable D call. The CDR3 contains 14 residues. Germline CDR1 reads SSHAT; CDR2 reads FNYEAQ (reference sequence). In DNA, the CDR3 is TGTGCTAGCAGCTCGAGCCGCTCTGGAAACACCATATATTTT. It encodes CASSSSRSGNTIYF.

The J gene is TRBJ2-3, the V gene TRBV29-1; weak D call: TRBD1 (6 bases). The CDR3 totals 14 residues. The germline V gene encodes CDR1 SQVTM and CDR2 ANQGSEA. V was trimmed by 1 base and J by 0 bases, leaving 8 bases between them. The CDR3 here is CSVEGDRSTDTQYF. The CDR3 bases are TGCAGCGTTGAAGGTGACAGGAGCACAGATACGCAGTATTTT.

This chain's CDR3 is CASKQTGPNTEAFF. CDR3 sequence (DNA): TGTGCCAGCAAACAGACAGGGCCGAACACTGAAGCTTTCTTT. The genes are TRBV6-5 and TRBJ1-1; 7 positions match TRBD1. Trimming took 7 bases from V and 1 from J; bases not matched to a gene: 6. This CDR3 is 14 amino acids long. Germline CDR1 and CDR2: MNHEY and SVGAGI.

The J gene is TRBJ2-7, the V gene TRBV5-1, with D possibly matching TRBD2 (6 bases). The germline V gene has CDR1 SGHRS and CDR2 YFSETQ. The CDR3 totals 15 residues. V dropped 0 bases and J dropped 0 bases, with 10 bases sitting between them. The CDR3 loop reads CASSLDGGSSYEQYF. As DNA, the CDR3 is TGCGCCAGCAGCTTGGACGGAGGGAGCTCCTACGAGCAGTACTTC. Looking up the rest from reference TRBV5-1 and TRBJ2-7 gives the full variable domain: KAGVTQTPRYLIKTRGQQVTLSCSPISGHRSVSWYQQTPGQGLQFLFEYFSETQRNKGNFPGRFSGRQFSNSRSEMNVSTLELGDSALYLCASSLDGGSSYEQYFGPGTRLTVT.

The sample holds many counts of this clone. J is TRBJ2-1 and V is TRBV4-1; 9 nucleotides align to TRBD2. Trimming removed 2 bases from V and 7 bases from J; junction bases left unmatched: 6. The CDR3 consists of 15 residues. Germline CDR1 reads MGHRA; CDR2 reads YSYEKL. CDR3 sequence (DNA): TGCGCCAGCAGCCAAAAACGCGGGGGGGCGAATGAGCAGTTCTTC. Encoded protein: CASSQKRGGANEQFF.

This clone was detected many times. V gene TRBV3-1 (or the pseudogene TRBV3-2) combines with J gene TRBJ2-3, with 11 bases that match TRBD2. From germline, CDR1 is LGHDT and CDR2 YNNKEL (reference sequence). V was pared by 0 bases and J by 4 bases, with 12 bases of the junction left unmatched. The CDR3 is made up of 19 amino acids. The CDR3 coding sequence is TGTGCCAGCAGCCAAGATCGATTAGCGGGGGGGTTTTTCCCAGATACGCAGTATTTT. Encoded protein: CASSQDRLAGGFFPDTQYF.

The chain carries TRBV7-8 and TRBJ2-1; perhaps TRBD2 as D (6 bases). The CDR3 consists of 16 residues. Germline assignment: CDR1 SGHVS and CDR2 FQNEAQ. The V end was cut by 1 base, the J end by 7 bases, with 17 bases between. The CDR3 region is CASSLVRDFSINEQFF. The CDR3 DNA is TGTGCCAGCAGCTTAGTACGGGACTTCAGTATTAATGAGCAGTTCTTC.

This chain joins TRBV25-1 and TRBJ1-1; 7 bases map to TRBD1. V was pared by 8 bases and J by 2 bases, with 8 bases of the junction left unmatched. This CDR3 comprises 14 residues. Germline V lookup: CDR1 MGHDK, CDR2 SYGVNS. CDR3 in DNA: TGTGCCAGCGGACAGGCCTCGACCAACACTGAAGCTTTCTTT. It yields the protein CASGQASTNTEAFF.

The chain carries TRBV19 and TRBJ1-1; 7 nucleotides line up with TRBD1. V was pared by 3 bases and J by 4 bases, with 11 bases of the junction left unmatched. The germline V gene has CDR1 LNHDA and CDR2 SQIVND (reference sequence). The CDR3 extends over 16 amino acids. Here the CDR3 reads CASSIRTGQLPTEAFF. In DNA, the CDR3 is TGTGCCAGTAGTATTCGCACGGGACAGCTACCCACTGAAGCTTTCTTT.

The chain uses TRBV2 and TRBJ1-2, with TRBD1 as a possible D gene (6 bases). This CDR3 comprises 13 residues. V was shortened by 2 bases and J by 4 bases, with 8 bases between the two germline ends. Germline CDR1 SNHLY, CDR2 FYNNEI. The CDR3 loop is CASSEQGFYGYTF. The CDR3 coding sequence is TGTGCCAGCAGTGAACAGGGGTTCTATGGCTACACCTTC.

The V gene is TRBV5-1, the J gene TRBJ1-3; 8 bases align to TRBD1. Unmatched junction bases numbered 4, after V lost 0 bases and J lost 2 bases. Per the germline V gene, CDR1 is SGHRS and CDR2 is YFSETQ. The CDR3 has 16 residues. CDR3: CASSLGQGITGNTIYF. The CDR3 DNA is TGCGCCAGCAGCTTGGGACAGGGGATAACTGGAAACACCATATATTTT.

The rearrangement uses TRBV7-9 and TRBJ1-1, with D maybe TRBD1 (5 bases). V lost 5 bases and J lost 3, with 13 bases in between. The CDR3 sequence is 14 residues long. Germline CDR1 reads SEHNR; CDR2 reads FQNEAQ (reference sequence). Here the CDR3 reads CASSLGAGDTEAFF. As DNA, the CDR3 is TGTGCCAGCAGCCTAGGGGCGGGGGACACTGAAGCTTTCTTT.